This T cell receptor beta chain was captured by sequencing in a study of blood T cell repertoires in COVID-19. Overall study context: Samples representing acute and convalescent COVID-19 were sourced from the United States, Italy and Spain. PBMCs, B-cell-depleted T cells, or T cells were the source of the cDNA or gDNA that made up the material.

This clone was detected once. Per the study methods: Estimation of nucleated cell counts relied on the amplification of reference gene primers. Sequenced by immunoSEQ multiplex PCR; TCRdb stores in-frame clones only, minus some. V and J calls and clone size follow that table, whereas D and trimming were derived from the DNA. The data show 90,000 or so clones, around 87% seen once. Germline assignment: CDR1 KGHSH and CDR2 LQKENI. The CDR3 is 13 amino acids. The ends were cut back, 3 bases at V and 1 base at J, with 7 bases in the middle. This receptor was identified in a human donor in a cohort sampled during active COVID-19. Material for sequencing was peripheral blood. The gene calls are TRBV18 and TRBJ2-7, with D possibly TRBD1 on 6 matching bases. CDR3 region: CASSPDRSYEQYF. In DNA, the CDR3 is TGTGCCAGCTCACCGGACAGATCCTACGAGCAGTACTTC.